This T cell receptor beta chain stems from a study of control samples from healthy donors and cancer patients. CDR3 length: 17 residues. Trimming stripped 4 bases from V and 5 bases from J, with 26 bases between. The germline V gene has CDR1 SQVTM and CDR2 ANQGSEA. Profiling relied on immunoSEQ multiplex PCR, and the TCRdb table lists in-frame clones only, not all of them. The sample lists about 94,000 clones, just over 90% occurring once. The chain has TRBV29-1 and TRBJ1-1; D perhaps matches TRBD1 (5 bases). Sequenced material: blood. This sequence originates from a woman between 18 and 29 years old in good health. The CDR3 coding sequence is TGCAGCGTTGGAGCCCAAGATTATGGGGGTCGCGGGACTGAAGCTTTCTTT. Translation: CSVGAQDYGGRGTEAFF.